This T cell receptor beta chain was recorded in a study of blood T cell repertoires in COVID-19. The cohort comprised adults aged about 18 to 100 years residing in 20 to 30 US areas. Germline V gene lookup returns CDR1 SGDLS and CDR2 YYNGEE. This CDR3 is built from 16 residues. V was pared by 3 bases and J by 6 bases, with 13 bases of the junction left unmatched. This table comes from immunoSEQ multiplex PCR, and its TCRdb copy is limited to in-frame clones, with some not included. The sample shows approximately 250,000 clones, around 88% of them seen only once. The sequenced sample was PBMCs or T cells enriched from blood (not recorded which). This receptor was identified in a woman between 35 and 50 years old with acute COVID-19. The gene calls are TRBV9 and TRBJ2-7, with 9 bases aligning to TRBD2. The CDR3 region is CASSGRVSGRICEQYV. In nucleotides, the CDR3 is TGTGCCAGCAGCGGACGGGTTAGCGGGAGAATTTGCGAGCAGTACGTC.